The TCR beta chain described here comes from a study of T cell clusters in autoimmune cytopenias. TRB was amplified by touch-down multiplex PCR, primer pools A and B combined. After re-calling the multiplex PCR reads, TCRdb lists one entry per CDR3 protein, DNA absent. The sample's table shows roughly 5,000 distinct CDR3 sequences. TRB amplification used around 260 ng of peripheral blood genomic DNA. The source of this sequence is a human donor with an autoimmune cytopenia or autoimmune hepatitis (not recorded which). Sample: peripheral blood.

The chain's CDR3 is CASSFPQGTVYGYTF. The chain recombines TRBV7-9 with TRBJ1-2; lacking DNA, the TRBD1 call made by TCRdb goes unchecked. The CDR3 covers 15 residues. Germline V CDR1 and CDR2: SEHNR, FQNEAQ (reference sequence).